A selection of T cell receptor beta chains follows, all from one sample in a study of HIV-infected patients and healthy controls. TCRdb reprocessed the 5' RACE reads with MiXCR, giving one entry per CDR3 protein. The data hold approximately 14,000 distinct CDR3 sequences, with roughly 9.9% observed a single time. Input material: blood. The receptors shown here come from an adult in good health. Each CDR3 is given with its conserved first and last residue. A D gene is named only where the DNA matches it firmly. The size field is filled for only some rows; it gives once, few, many or a size class.

j_gene | v_gene | d_gene | abundance | CDR3aa | CDR3nt
TRBJ2-3 | TRBV6-4 | NA | many | CASSDRAGYTDTQYF | TGTGCCAGCAGTGACCGTGCGGGATACACAGATACGCAGTATTTT
TRBJ2-2 | TRBV3-1 | NA | medium-sized | CASSPSITGELFF | TGTGCCAGCAGCCCTTCTATCACCGGGGAGCTGTTTTTT
TRBJ1-1 | TRBV4-3 | NA | medium-sized | CASSQEEGRVQGAFF | TGCGCCAGCAGCCAAGAGGAGGGCAGGGTTCAGGGGGCTTTCTTT
TRBJ2-7 | TRBV7-8 | NA | NA | CASSFPGALYEQYF | TGTGCCAGCAGCTTCCCAGGGGCCCTCTACGAGCAGTACTTC
TRBJ1-1 | TRBV20-1 | NA | NA | CSARDRRRVSGNTEAFF | TGCAGTGCTAGAGATCGGAGGCGGGTTTCGGGGAACACTGAAGCTTTCTTT
TRBJ2-4 | TRBV4-1 | NA | medium-sized | CASSPDSHLAKNIQYF | TGCGCCAGCAGCCCCGACAGCCATCTAGCCAAAAACATTCAGTACTTC
TRBJ2-3 | TRBV19 | NA | few | CASTQSTDTQYF | TGTGCCAGTACCCAAAGCACAGATACGCAGTATTTT
TRBJ1-2 | TRBV18 | NA | NA | CASSPPSATYGYTF | TGTGCCAGCTCACCACCTTCAGCAACCTATGGCTACACCTTC
TRBJ1-5 | TRBV5-5 | NA | many | CASSLGRDSNQPQHF | TGTGCCAGCAGCTTGGGTCGGGATAGCAATCAGCCCCAGCATTTT
TRBJ1-2 | TRBV20-1 | TRBD1 | many | CSAQSQGGYGYTF | TGCAGTGCCCAGTCCCAGGGGGGCTATGGCTACACCTTC
TRBJ1-3 | TRBV7-2 | NA | many | CASSLSIGSGNTIYF | TGTGCCAGCAGCTTATCCATTGGCTCTGGAAACACCATATATTTT
TRBJ2-3 | TRBV29-1 | NA | medium-sized | CSVEGGPDTDTQYF | TGCAGCGTTGAAGGGGGTCCGGACACAGATACGCAGTATTTT
TRBJ2-7 | TRBV13 | NA | NA | CASSPYGGGYEQYF | TGTGCCAGCAGCCCCTATGGGGGCGGGTACGAGCAGTACTTC
TRBJ2-5 | TRBV6-2/TRBV6-3 | TRBD1 | NA | CATQGAEETQYF | TGTGCCACCCAGGGGGCAGAAGAGACCCAGTACTTC
TRBJ1-1 | TRBV19 | NA | many | CAKTRGTDNTEAFF | TGTGCCAAGACAAGGGGGACTGATAACACTGAAGCTTTCTTT
TRBJ2-3 | TRBV10-3 | TRBD1 | medium-sized | CAIRRDSTFVTQYF | TGTGCCATCAGAAGGGACAGCACGTTTGTTACGCAGTATTTT
TRBJ1-1 | TRBV18 | NA | many | CASSPQRQNTEAFF | TGTGCCAGCTCACCCCAAAGACAGAACACTGAAGCTTTCTTT
TRBJ2-1 | TRBV20-1 | TRBD2 | many | CSARDPAGGVYNEQFF | TGCAGTGCTAGAGATCCGGCGGGAGGAGTCTACAATGAGCAGTTCTTC
TRBJ2-4 | TRBV5-6 | NA | many | CASSPRVSAKNIQYF | TGTGCCAGCAGCCCCCGGGTTTCTGCCAAAAACATTCAGTACTTC
TRBJ2-7 | TRBV28 | NA | NA | CGARDSNSPYEQYF | TGTGGAGCTAGGGACTCGAATTCCCCCTACGAGCAGTACTTC
TRBJ2-3 | TRBV18 | NA | many | CASSQDTGRRGDTQYF | TGTGCCAGCTCCCAGGACACCGGTCGACGGGGAGATACGCAGTATTTT
TRBJ2-5 | TRBV27 | NA | few | CASSLKGETQYF | TGTGCCAGCAGTTTAAAAGGAGAGACCCAGTACTTC
TRBJ1-1 | TRBV7-8 | NA | medium-sized | CASSLVIMGAEAFF | TGTGCCAGCAGCTTAGTAATTATGGGGGCTGAAGCTTTCTTT
TRBJ2-4 | TRBV20-1 | NA | medium-sized | CSARDEGDIQYF | TGCAGTGCTAGAGATGAGGGGGACATTCAGTACTTC
TRBJ2-1 | TRBV7-9 | NA | NA | CASSEPRTNTIINNEQFF | TGTGCCAGCAGCGAACCCCGAACGAACACCATAATAAACAATGAGCAGTTCTTC
TRBJ1-1 | TRBV11-2 | NA | medium-sized | CASSLGRTNTEAFF | TGTGCCAGCAGCTTAGGACGGACGAACACTGAAGCTTTCTTT
TRBJ2-3 | TRBV5-4 | TRBD2 | NA | CASSLRRESTDTQYF | TGTGCCAGCAGCTTGCGGCGGGAGAGCACAGATACGCAGTATTTT
TRBJ1-5 | TRBV6-2/TRBV6-3 | TRBD1 | medium-sized | CASSRRGTARIQPQHF | TGTGCCAGCAGTAGACGCGGGACAGCCCGGATTCAGCCCCAGCATTTT
TRBJ2-1 | TRBV12-3/TRBV12-4 | NA | medium-sized | CASSFGVSSRTEQFF | TGTGCCAGCAGTTTTGGCGTCTCCTCGAGAACCGAGCAGTTCTTC
TRBJ1-5 | TRBV20-1 | NA | medium-sized | CSARAQGQPQHF | TGCAGTGCTAGGGCTCAGGGTCAGCCCCAGCATTTT
TRBJ1-3 | TRBV12-3/TRBV12-4 | NA | many | CASRKQGTSGNTIYF | TGTGCCAGCAGGAAGCAGGGGACCTCTGGAAACACCATATATTTT
TRBJ1-1 | TRBV2 | TRBD1 | medium-sized | CASRPRQGNTEAFF | TGTGCCAGCAGGCCGAGACAGGGTAACACTGAAGCTTTCTTT
TRBJ2-2 | TRBV12-3/TRBV12-4 | TRBD2 | many | CASRKGLAASNTGELFF | TGTGCCAGCAGAAAGGGACTAGCGGCGTCTAACACCGGGGAGCTGTTTTTT
TRBJ2-3 | TRBV7-2 | TRBD2 | NA | CASSTRLAGTDTQYF | TGTGCCAGCAGCACAAGACTAGCCGGAACAGATACGCAGTATTTT
TRBJ1-3 | TRBV19 | NA | many | CASAPQQVFRNTIYF | TGTGCCAGTGCCCCCCAACAGGTTTTCCGGAACACCATATATTTT
TRBJ1-4 | TRBV19 | NA | few | CASSPWSPNEKLFF | TGTGCCAGTAGTCCCTGGAGTCCTAATGAAAAACTGTTTTTT
TRBJ2-4 | TRBV6-2/TRBV6-3 | TRBD1 | medium-sized | CASSPPGQGADIQYF | TGTGCCAGCAGTCCCCCGGGACAGGGGGCTGACATTCAGTACTTC
TRBJ2-1 | TRBV11-2 | TRBD1 | few | CASSLSGTGANEQFF | TGTGCCAGCAGCTTATCGGGGACAGGGGCCAATGAGCAGTTCTTC
TRBJ1-5 | TRBV30 | TRBD1 | many | CAWGIQGQPQHF | TGTGCCTGGGGGATACAGGGGCAGCCCCAGCATTTT
TRBJ2-3 | TRBV27 | NA | many | CASIDVGDTQYF | TGTGCCAGCATCGACGTGGGAGATACGCAGTATTTT
TRBJ2-2 | TRBV7-2 | TRBD2 | few | CASSWKTWTSGNTGELFF | TGTGCCAGCAGCTGGAAAACCTGGACTAGCGGGAACACCGGGGAGCTGTTTTTT
TRBJ2-5 | TRBV18 | NA | medium-sized | CASSPPGQWGETQYF | TGTGCCAGCTCACCACCAGGACAGTGGGGGGAGACCCAGTACTTC
TRBJ2-6 | TRBV6-2/TRBV6-3 | NA | medium-sized | CASRRGRTEYSGANVLTF | TGTGCCAGCAGAAGGGGACGTACCGAATACTCTGGGGCCAACGTCCTGACTTTC
TRBJ1-2 | TRBV12-3/TRBV12-4 | TRBD1 | medium-sized | CASSFPPDRIYGYTF | TGTGCCAGCAGTTTTCCTCCGGACAGGATCTATGGCTACACCTTC
TRBJ2-3 | TRBV11-2 | TRBD2 | medium-sized | CASTQRGAGTDTQYF | TGTGCCAGCACCCAGCGGGGGGCGGGCACAGATACGCAGTATTTT
TRBJ2-7 | TRBV20-1 | NA | NA | CSARALDKSSYEQYF | TGCAGTGCTAGAGCGCTGGACAAGAGCTCCTACGAGCAGTACTTC
TRBJ2-1 | TRBV7-9 | NA | few | CASSVSQSSYNEQFF | TGTGCCAGCAGCGTCTCTCAAAGCTCCTACAATGAGCAGTTCTTC
TRBJ1-5 | TRBV12-3/TRBV12-4 | NA | many | CASRGGRENQPQHF | TGTGCCAGCAGGGGGGGACGGGAAAATCAGCCCCAGCATTTT
TRBJ1-5 | TRBV10-3 | NA | medium-sized | CAISEGAQPQHF | TGTGCCATCAGTGAAGGGGCTCAGCCCCAGCATTTT
TRBJ1-2 | TRBV29-1 | NA | many | CSDRVRGHGYTF | TGCAGCGACCGGGTTAGAGGCCACGGCTACACCTTC
TRBJ1-2 | TRBV19 | NA | NA | CASSPPGRSNYGYTF | TGTGCCAGTAGTCCGCCCGGCAGGAGTAACTATGGCTACACCTTC
TRBJ2-7 | TRBV30 | NA | medium-sized | CAWRRTAGSSYEQYF | TGTGCCTGGAGGCGGACTGCCGGTAGCTCCTACGAGCAGTACTTC
TRBJ2-5 | TRBV6-5 | NA | medium-sized | CASTRGYQETQYF | TGTGCCAGCACCCGGGGGTACCAAGAGACCCAGTACTTC
TRBJ2-5 | TRBV12-3/TRBV12-4 | NA | few | CASRGTLQETQYF | TGTGCCAGCAGAGGGACTCTTCAAGAGACCCAGTACTTC